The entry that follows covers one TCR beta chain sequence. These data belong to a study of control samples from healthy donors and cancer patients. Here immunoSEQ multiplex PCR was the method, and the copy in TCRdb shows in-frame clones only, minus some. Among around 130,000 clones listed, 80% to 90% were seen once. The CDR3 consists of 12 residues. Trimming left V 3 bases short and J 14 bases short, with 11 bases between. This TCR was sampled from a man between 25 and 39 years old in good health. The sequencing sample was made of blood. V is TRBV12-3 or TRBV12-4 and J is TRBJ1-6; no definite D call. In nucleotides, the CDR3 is TGTGCCAGCAGTTTCGCTCCCTTCTCCCTCCACTTT. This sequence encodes CASSFAPFSLHF.